The present entry profiles one TCR beta chain with its context. These data are taken from a study of T-cell memory formation after mild COVID-19. At the level of the study: Most TCR clusters belonged to a single donor.

MiXCR, applied by TCRdb to the 5' RACE reads, yields one record per CDR3 protein. The table has 350,000 or so distinct CDR3 sequences, more than 20% seen once; the top ten hold around 12%. Germline CDR1 reads SGHVS; CDR2 reads FNYEAQ. V gave up 0 bases and J gave up 8 bases; unmatched junction bases: 2. CDR3 length equals 14 residues. The chain uses TRBV7-6 and TRBJ2-1, with 9 bases identical to TRBD1. The sample taken for sequencing was PBMCs or a T cell subset sorted from them (not recorded which). The sequence derives from an adult woman who had mild COVID-19 (a few samples of this study predate the infection). Cell type and time point are not known. The CDR3 DNA is TGTGCCAGCAGCTTAGCGGGACAGGGTCATGAGCAGTTCTTC. This codes for CASSLAGQGHEQFF.